The 28 T cell receptor beta chains presented below share a single source sample, sequenced in a study of regulatory T cells in long-lasting Graves disease (dated by TCRdb to about 2021). The time point label, read with the paper, signifies: newly diagnosed GD, antithyroid drugs for less than 3 months. RNA was extracted from PBMCs in TRIzol for both TCR sequencing and RNA sequencing. Receptors were amplified or captured by multiplex PCR. Instrument on record: Illumina HiSeq 4000. TCR beta libraries were built with iRepertoire HTBI primers and Arm-PCR amplification of CDR3 regions. TCRdb itself trimmed the public reads at Q25 with fastp, ran MiXCR and retained productive beta chains. Each CDR3 protein gets just one entry, which takes the most common genes and DNA from the rows behind it. The sample records roughly 360,000 distinct CDR3 sequences, about 11% of which are singletons. The ten largest clones add up to around 18% of the sample.

These data also featured in a second study, about T cells in Graves' hyperthyroidism and ophthalmopathy.

This material consisted of peripheral blood mononuclear cells (PBMCs), taken at new diagnosis, from a patient treated with antithyroid drugs. The source is a woman younger than 30 with Graves disease. Donor details come from another sample of the same person, matched by shared clones.

At least ten counts were recorded for this clonotype. The chain links TRBV3-1 to TRBJ1-6; no clear D. The CDR3 is made up of 15 amino acids. The ends were cut back, 0 bases at V and 9 bases at J, with 12 bases in the middle. Germline CDR1 LGHDT, CDR2 YNNKEL (reference sequence). CDR3 DNA sequence: TGTGCCAGCAGCCAAGATTCCCGACCGGGTTCACCCCTCCACTTT. This encodes CASSQDSRPGSPLHF.

The sample holds many counts of this clonotype. This sequence joins TRBV29-1 and TRBJ1-2; D call uncertain. CDR3 length: 13 residues. Between the trimmed V and J ends, which lost 7 bases and 4 bases, there was a span of 16 bases. Germline loops: CDR1 SQVTM, CDR2 ANQGSEA. Written as DNA, the CDR3 is TGCAGCGCCATGACGGAGAAAAGCTATGGCTACACCTTC. This sequence encodes CSAMTEKSYGYTF.

Points on this clonotype: This sequence may be a read error, since a much larger clone differs from it by one base. The chain recombines TRBV13 with TRBJ1-5, with 10 bases aligning to TRBD1. This CDR3 is 17 amino acids long. The V and J ends lost 2 bases and 2 bases, in that order; junction bases with no gene match: 6. Germline CDR1 PRHDT, CDR2 FYEKMQ (reference sequence). The CDR3 DNA sequence: TGTGCCAGCAGCTTATTGTGGGACAGGGGAGGCAATCAGCCCCAGCATTTT. Translation gives CASSLLWDRGGNQPQHF.

A few counts support this clonotype. The chain couples TRBV9 to TRBJ2-5; a possible D gene is TRBD1 (5 bases). Trimming pared 4 bases from V and 2 bases from J, leaving 9 bases between. The CDR3 runs 13 residues. Germline loops: CDR1 SGDLS, CDR2 YYNGEE. CDR3 DNA sequence: TGTGCCAGCAGCACAGGCCTACAAGAGACCCAGTACTTC. Amino acids: CASSTGLQETQYF.

This clonotype was seen repeatedly, ten times or more. The chain links TRBV30 to TRBJ1-1; D possibly corresponds to TRBD1 (6 bases). This CDR3 comprises 14 residues. With 0 bases removed from V and 6 bases from J, the gap between germline ends came to 14 bases. Germline V gene data show CDR1 as GTSNPN and CDR2 as SVGIG (reference sequence). The CDR3 coding sequence is TGTGCCTGGAGTGTAGGGGGGATTAGAGCTGAAGCTTTCTTT. Translated: CAWSVGGIRAEAFF. The full variable domain, completed using reference TRBV30 and TRBJ1-1, is SQTIHQWPATLVQPVGSPLSLECTVEGTSNPNLYWYRQAAGRGLQLLFYSVGIGQISSEVPQNLSASRPQDRQFILSSKKLLLSDSGFYLCAWSVGGIRAEAFFGQGTRLTVV.

This clonotype was seen ten or more times. The V call is TRBV11-2, the J call TRBJ2-7; 7 bases agree with TRBD2. This CDR3 region has 13 residues. In germline, CDR1 is SGHAT, CDR2 FQNNGV. The V and J ends lost 4 bases and 3 bases, in that order; junction bases with no gene match: 3. The CDR3 is CASSSIAGYEQYV. The CDR3 DNA sequence: TGTGCCAGCAGCTCGATAGCGGGCTACGAGCAGTACGTC.

There are a few counts of this clonotype. This chain uses TRBV7-9 with TRBJ2-7; 7 bases fit TRBD1. The CDR3 is made up of 15 amino acids. The V and J ends lost 2 bases and 0 bases, in that order; junction bases with no gene match: 4. The V gene's germline CDR1 is SEHNR and CDR2 FQNEAQ (reference sequence). CDR3: CASSLSRQGSYEQYF. The CDR3 DNA reads as TGTGCCAGCAGCTTATCCCGACAGGGCTCCTACGAGCAGTACTTC. Using reference TRBV7-9 and TRBJ2-7 for the parts outside the CDR3, the full variable domain is DTGVSQNPRHKITKRGQNVTFRCDPISEHNRLYWYRQTLGQGPEFLTYFQNEAQLEKSRLLSDRFSAERPKGSFSTLEIQRTEQGDSAMYLCASSLSRQGSYEQYFGPGTRLTVT.

This clonotype was seen ten or more times. The chain carries TRBV2 and TRBJ2-5; D unclear. CDR1 SNHLY and CDR2 FYNNEI come from the germline V gene. Trimming cost V 6 bases and J 1 base, with 9 bases left between them. The CDR3 is made up of 13 amino acids. CDR3 residues: CASRVFLQETQYF. CDR3 DNA sequence: TGTGCCAGCAGGGTGTTTCTCCAAGAGACCCAGTACTTC.

This clonotype showed up many times. The chain joins TRBV20-1 to TRBJ2-5, with a possible D match to TRBD2 (7 bases). The CDR3 consists of 13 residues. The germline V gene has CDR1 DFQATT and CDR2 SNEGSKA (reference sequence). V shed 5 bases and J shed 5 bases, with 15 bases lying between them. In DNA form, the CDR3 reads TGCAGTGCTGAGGGGGGGGCCCGCGAGACCCAGTACTTC. Protein: CSAEGGARETQYF.

The chain recombines TRBV4-1 with TRBJ2-1; D call uncertain. The CDR3 covers 16 residues. Germline assignment: CDR1 MGHRA and CDR2 YSYEKL. Trimming removed 0 bases from V and 5 bases from J, with 14 bases in between. DNA of the CDR3: TGCGCCAGCAGCCAAGACGCCGGGCCGTACCACAATGAGCAGTTCTTC. It encodes CASSQDAGPYHNEQFF.

A note on this clonotype: Its ends do not fully match the called genes, so a read error is possible. V and J are TRBV7-2 and TRBJ2-7; 11 positions match TRBD2. The CDR3 is 17 residues long. The germline gives CDR1 SGHTA, CDR2 FQGNSA. CDR3 residues: CANSSSTSGILFNEQYF. In DNA form, the CDR3 reads TGTGCCAACAGCTCCTCGACTAGCGGGATCCTATTTAACGAGCAGTACTTC.

The V gene is TRBV6-1, the J gene TRBJ1-5; D gene unclear. CDR3 length: 13 amino acids. Germline values: CDR1 MNHNS, CDR2 SASEGT. The ends were cut back, 2 bases at V and 4 bases at J, with 6 bases in the middle. The CDR3 is CASSERPNQPQHF. The CDR3 coding sequence is TGTGCCAGCAGTGAACGGCCAAATCAGCCCCAGCATTTT.

This clonotype was counted between two and nine times. The rearrangement links TRBV5-1 to TRBJ1-4; D might be TRBD1 (6 bases). CDR3 length: 15 residues. Trimming removed 0 bases from V and 8 bases from J, with 14 bases in between. Germline V gene data show CDR1 as SGHRS and CDR2 as YFSETQ. CDR3: CASSLVSGAEEKLFF. The CDR3 nucleotides are TGCGCCAGCAGCTTGGTATCAGGGGCCGAAGAAAAACTGTTTTTT.

The sample holds a few counts of this clonotype. This rearrangement joins TRBV10-2 to TRBJ2-3; 9 positions match TRBD1. Germline V gene lookup returns CDR1 WSHSY and CDR2 SAAADI. The CDR3 extends over 15 amino acids. Trimming took 6 bases from V and 0 from J; bases not matched to a gene: 4. CDR3 residues: CASRPQGASTDTQYF. The CDR3 DNA follows: TGCGCCAGCAGACCACAGGGGGCTAGCACAGATACGCAGTATTTT.

The chain joins TRBV28 to TRBJ2-7; D is perhaps TRBD1 (6 bases). CDR1 is MDHEN and CDR2 is SYDVKM in the germline V gene. Trimming cost V 8 bases and J 3 bases, with 14 bases left between them. The CDR3 runs to 13 residues. CDR3 residues: CASASGTNYEQYF. The CDR3 DNA reads as TGTGCCAGCGCTTCCGGGACAAACTACGAGCAGTACTTC.

This clonotype has a handful of counts. This chain connects TRBV9 to TRBJ2-6; D uncertain. CDR1 SGDLS and CDR2 YYNGEE come from the germline V gene. Trimming stripped 3 bases from V and 0 bases from J, with 7 bases between. The CDR3 is 15 amino acids. The CDR3 reads CASSDRISGANVLTF. For the CDR3, the DNA is TGTGCCAGCAGCGACCGTATCTCTGGGGCCAACGTCCTGACTTTC.

This clonotype was detected a few times. The chain couples TRBV4-3 to TRBJ1-1, with D hard to call. This CDR3 is built from 14 residues. The germline CDR1 and CDR2 sequences are LGHNA and YSLEER. V was shortened by 2 bases and J by 5 bases, with 12 bases between the two germline ends. The CDR3 loop reads CASSQFEGSTEAFF. CDR3 DNA sequence: TGCGCCAGCAGCCAATTTGAAGGGTCAACTGAAGCTTTCTTT.

This clonotype was observed a few times. Germline is not matched at one junction end, which may reflect a read error. The V gene is TRBV7-2, the J gene TRBJ2-1, with 11 bases aligning to TRBD2. This CDR3 contains 16 residues. CDR1 and CDR2 (germline): SGHTA, FQGNSA. In DNA, the CDR3 is TGCGCCAGCAGCCAGGCTACTAGCGGGGGACTCAATGAGCAGTTCTTC. It is translated as CASSQATSGGLNEQFF.

This clonotype was recorded many times. This chain uses TRBV29-1 with TRBJ2-2, with TRBD2 matching over 10 bases. After removal of 8 bases from V and 2 bases from J, the junction contained 8 bases not matched to a gene. CDR3 length equals 15 residues. Per germline, CDR1 SQVTM and CDR2 ANQGSEA. The DNA for the CDR3 is TGCAGCATGGCTAGCGGGGGATCCAACACCGGGGAGCTGTTTTTT. Its translation is CSMASGGSNTGELFF.

The rearrangement links TRBV15 to TRBJ2-2; D possibly corresponds to TRBD1 (6 bases). This CDR3 has 13 residues. Deletions cut 6 bases from V and 4 bases from J, with 9 bases between. Germline CDR1 and CDR2: LNHNV and YYDKDF (reference sequence). The CDR3 here is CATRAGVTGELFF. CDR3 bases: TGTGCCACCAGGGCAGGGGTCACCGGGGAGCTGTTTTTT.

The chain has TRBV20-1 and TRBJ1-2; 9 bases fit TRBD1. Trimming took 2 bases from V and 2 from J; bases not matched to a gene: 12. The CDR3 sequence is 17 residues long. From germline, CDR1 is DFQATT and CDR2 SNEGSKA (reference sequence). The CDR3 loop reads CSARSPGQGFSNYGYTF. CDR3 bases: TGCAGTGCTAGATCACCGGGACAGGGTTTTTCGAACTATGGCTACACCTTC.

This clonotype was counted many times. The CDR3 DNA reads TGCGCCAGCAGCCAAGAGCCCAAAAATGGGGCAGATACGCAGTATTTT. It encodes CASSQEPKNGADTQYF. V is TRBV4-3 and J is TRBJ2-3, with no clear D. V lost 0 bases, J lost 4 bases, and 14 bases lay in between. CDR3 length: 16 residues. Germline V CDR1 and CDR2: LGHNA, YSLEER.

This clonotype has only a few counts. V and J are TRBV6-9 and TRBJ1-1; D remains unclear. The CDR3 is 14 residues long. Germline lookup yields CDR1 MNHGY and CDR2 SVAAGI. The germline V and J ends were trimmed by 3 bases and 3 bases, with 11 bases remaining between them. The CDR3 region is CASSYQGRYTEAFF. The CDR3 nucleotides read TGTGCCAGCAGTTACCAAGGACGGTACACTGAAGCTTTCTTT.

The chain is built from TRBV6-5 and TRBJ1-3, with D tentatively TRBD1 (5 bases). V was pared by 4 bases and J by 3 bases, with 19 bases between. This CDR3 comprises 17 residues. Germline V lookup: CDR1 MNHEY, CDR2 SVGAGI. CDR3 residues: CASSLSLKGRYGNTIYF. The CDR3 coding sequence is TGTGCCAGCAGTTTATCTCTGAAGGGACGCTATGGAAACACCATATATTTT.

The chain employs TRBV7-9 and TRBJ2-2; D is possibly TRBD1 or TRBD2 (5 bases each). The CDR3 consists of 14 residues. The V end was cut by 4 bases, the J end by 5 bases, with 11 bases between. Germline CDR1 reads SEHNR; CDR2 reads FQNEAQ (reference sequence). The CDR3 DNA sequence: TGTGCCAGCAGCTACCGGGACCCAACCGGGGAGCTGTTTTTT. Translated: CASSYRDPTGELFF.

This clonotype was seen ten or more times. The V call is TRBV6-2 or TRBV6-3, the J call TRBJ2-7; TRBD1 is a possible D gene (6 bases). CDR3 length equals 13 residues. Trimming stripped 5 bases from V and 6 bases from J, with 14 bases between. The germline gives CDR1 MNHEY, CDR2 SVGEGT. The CDR3 bases are TGTGCCAGCAGTCCGACAGGTTTCTGCGAGCAGTACTTC. Translated: CASSPTGFCEQYF.

This clonotype has a count of ten or more. The chain employs TRBV5-8 and TRBJ2-7; D gene ambiguous. In germline, CDR1 is SGHTS, CDR2 YDEGEE. The CDR3 has 15 amino acids. Deletions cut 4 bases from V and 2 bases from J, with 16 bases between. The DNA for the CDR3 is TGTGCCAGCAGCACAATAGCTGGCACGCCCTACGAGCAGTACTTC. It codes for CASSTIAGTPYEQYF.

This clonotype occurred many times. The V gene is TRBV7-6, the J gene TRBJ2-7; D assignment may be TRBD1 or TRBD2 (5 bases each). The V and J ends lost 3 bases and 0 bases respectively, with 15 bases between them. The germline gives CDR1 SGHVS, CDR2 FNYEAQ. The CDR3 is made up of 16 amino acids. DNA of the CDR3: TGTGCCAGCAGCTTCGGGGCATCTGGGGCCTCCTACGAGCAGTACTTC. Its protein is CASSFGASGASYEQYF.